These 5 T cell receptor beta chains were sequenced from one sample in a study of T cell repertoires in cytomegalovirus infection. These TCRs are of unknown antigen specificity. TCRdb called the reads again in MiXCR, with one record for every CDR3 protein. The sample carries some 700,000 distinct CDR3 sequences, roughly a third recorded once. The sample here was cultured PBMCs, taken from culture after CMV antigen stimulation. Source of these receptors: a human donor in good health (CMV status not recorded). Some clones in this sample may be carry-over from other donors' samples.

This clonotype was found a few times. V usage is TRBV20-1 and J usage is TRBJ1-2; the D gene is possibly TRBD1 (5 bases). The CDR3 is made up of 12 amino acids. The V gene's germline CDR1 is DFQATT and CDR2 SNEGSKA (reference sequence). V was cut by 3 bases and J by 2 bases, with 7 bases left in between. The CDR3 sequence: CSASDSNYGYTF. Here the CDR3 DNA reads TGCAGTGCTAGTGACAGCAACTATGGCTACACCTTC.

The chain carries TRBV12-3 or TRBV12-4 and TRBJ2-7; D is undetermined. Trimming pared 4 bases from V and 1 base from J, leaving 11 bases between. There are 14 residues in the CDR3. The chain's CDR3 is CASSSTLGSYEQYF. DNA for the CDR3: TGTGCCAGCAGTTCGACCCTAGGTTCCTACGAGCAGTACTTC.

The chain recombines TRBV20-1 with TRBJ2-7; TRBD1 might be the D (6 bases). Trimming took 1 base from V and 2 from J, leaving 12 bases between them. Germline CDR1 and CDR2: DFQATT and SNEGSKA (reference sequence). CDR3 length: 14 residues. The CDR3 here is CSARVQDSPYEQYF. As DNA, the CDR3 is TGCAGTGCTAGAGTTCAGGACAGCCCCTACGAGCAGTACTTC.

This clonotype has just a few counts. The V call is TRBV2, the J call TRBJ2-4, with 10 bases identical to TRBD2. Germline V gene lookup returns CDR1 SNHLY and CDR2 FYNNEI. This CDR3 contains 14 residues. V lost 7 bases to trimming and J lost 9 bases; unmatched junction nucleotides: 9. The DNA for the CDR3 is TGTGCCAGCACTCCAGCGGGAGGGCCTGGCATTCAGTACTTC. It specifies CASTPAGGPGIQYF.

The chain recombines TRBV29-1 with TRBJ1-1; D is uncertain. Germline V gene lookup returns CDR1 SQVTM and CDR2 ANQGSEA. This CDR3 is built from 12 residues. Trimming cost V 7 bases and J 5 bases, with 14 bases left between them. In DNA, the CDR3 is TGCAGCGCTCGGACTCCTCGAACTGAAGCTTTCTTT. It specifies CSARTPRTEAFF.